The rows below give T cell receptor beta chains drawn from one sample of a study of cytomegalovirus exposure and HLA in healthy donors. Libraries were prepared by immunoSEQ multiplex PCR; TCRdb keeps only in-frame clonotypes and omits some of them. Of under 150,000 clones listed, about 79% are singletons. The sample comprised PBMCs. The receptors derive from a man aged 18 to 29 in good health and CMV-seronegative. Each CDR3 is given with its conserved first and last residue. A D gene is named only where the DNA matches it firmly. Not all rows give a size; the values are once, few, many and, for expanded clones, a class.

cdr3_aa	cdr3_nt	clone_size	v_call	j_call	d_call
CAWSVASSYSNQPQHF	TGTGCCTGGAGTGTGGCCAGTTCTTATAGCAATCAGCCCCAGCATTTT	NA	TRBV30	TRBJ1-5	NA
CASSPSSHSDTQYF	TGTGCCAGCAGCCCCTCCAGTCATTCAGATACGCAGTATTTT	NA	TRBV7-3	TRBJ2-3	NA
CASSLVGSGNEQFF	TGTGCCAGCAGCTTGGTTGGGAGCGGGAATGAGCAGTTCTTC	NA	TRBV5-6	TRBJ2-1	NA
CASSLGQGAGGNEQFF	TGCGCCAGCAGCTTGGGACAGGGGGCAGGTGGCAATGAGCAGTTCTTC	NA	TRBV5-1	TRBJ2-1	TRBD1
CASFRDSPNTGELFF	TGTGCCAGCTTCCGGGACTCGCCGAACACCGGGGAGCTGTTTTTT	once	TRBV7-2	TRBJ2-2	NA
CASSGGGPNNSPLHF	TGTGCCAGCAGCGGTGGGGGCCCCAATAATTCACCCCTCCACTTT	NA	TRBV11-2	TRBJ1-6	NA
CASSRYSGVSGEQFF	TGTGCCAGCAGTCGCTATTCGGGGGTCAGCGGGGAGCAGTTCTTC	once	TRBV7-9	TRBJ2-1	NA
CASSLTGELFF	TGTGCCAGCAGCTTAACTGGGGAGCTGTTTTTT	NA	TRBV7-2	TRBJ2-2	NA
CASSFESRVYEQYF	TGTGCCAGCAGCTTTGAAAGCCGGGTATACGAGCAGTACTTC	once	TRBV7-9	TRBJ2-7	NA
CASSPMTGTSGKGEQFF	TGCGCCAGCAGCCCTATGACCGGGACTAGCGGGAAGGGTGAGCAGTTCTTC	NA	TRBV4-3	TRBJ2-1	TRBD2
CASSSGTGKSSTFF	TGTGCCAGCAGCTCTGGGACAGGGAAGAGTTCGACTTTCTTT	NA	TRBV11-2	TRBJ1-1	TRBD1
CASSSGTSVYEQYF	TGTGCCAGCAGTTCCGGGACTAGCGTTTACGAGCAGTACTTC	NA	TRBV27	TRBJ2-7	TRBD2
CASSFEQGPAFF	TGTGCCAGCAGCTTCGAACAGGGTCCGGCTTTCTTT	NA	TRBV11-3	TRBJ1-1	NA
CASSVSLAGATGTDTQYF	TGTGCCAGCAGCGTCTCCCTAGCGGGAGCTACCGGGACAGATACGCAGTATTTT	NA	TRBV9	TRBJ2-3	TRBD2
CASSPRQGGNTEAFF	TGTGCCAGCAGCCCCCGACAGGGTGGAAACACTGAAGCTTTCTTT	NA	TRBV9	TRBJ1-1	TRBD1
CASNFAQVGPGNKGWATNEKLFF	TGTGCCAGCAACTTCGCCCAGGTTGGCCCCGGCAATAAAGGTTGGGCAACTAATGAAAAACTGTTTTTT	NA	TRBV28	TRBJ1-4	NA
CASSGTVETQYF	TGTGCCAGCAGCGGGACAGTAGAGACCCAGTACTTC	NA	TRBV2	TRBJ2-5	TRBD1
CASGDRGTDTQYF	TGTGCCAGCGGTGACAGGGGGACAGATACGCAGTATTTT	NA	TRBV5-4	TRBJ2-3	TRBD1
CASSPTGDEQYF	TGTGCCAGCAGCCCGACAGGGGACGAGCAGTACTTC	NA	TRBV7-9	TRBJ2-7	TRBD1
CASSLQAAGEKLFF	TGTGCCAGCAGTTTACAGGCAGCCGGCGAAAAACTGTTTTTT	few	TRBV25-1	TRBJ1-4	NA
CASSYRTGLAGVYF	TGTGCCAGCAGTTACCGGACTGGGCTAGCGGGAGTCTACTTC	NA	TRBV6-5	TRBJ2-5	TRBD2
CASSLEGAGIHGYTF	TGTGCCAGCAGCTTGGAGGGGGCGGGGATTCATGGCTACACCTTC	few	TRBV5-6	TRBJ1-2	TRBD1
CAISEEGRLTYGYTF	TGTGCCATCAGTGAGGAGGGCAGGTTGACCTATGGCTACACCTTC	NA	TRBV10-3	TRBJ1-2	NA
CASILAGSYNEQFF	TGTGCCAGCATTCTAGCGGGCTCCTACAATGAGCAGTTCTTC	once	TRBV28	TRBJ2-1	TRBD2
CASSVQRGEKLFF	TGTGCCAGCAGTGTCCAACGGGGTGAAAAACTGTTTTTT	NA	TRBV7-7	TRBJ1-4	NA
CASSLSGGPYEQYF	TGTGCCAGCAGTTTATCCGGGGGGCCCTACGAGCAGTACTTC	NA	TRBV28	TRBJ2-7	NA
CASRPSGTRAYEQYF	TGTGCCAGCAGACCCTCCGGGACAAGAGCATACGAGCAGTACTTC	NA	TRBV6-5	TRBJ2-7	NA
CASSQAGQGNYGYTF	TGCGCCAGCAGCCAGGCGGGACAGGGAAACTATGGCTACACCTTC	NA	TRBV4-1	TRBJ1-2	TRBD1
CASSTGQGAPYEQYF	TGTGCCAGCAGCACAGGACAGGGGGCTCCCTACGAGCAGTACTTC	NA	TRBV5-4	TRBJ2-7	TRBD1
CASSRQGVRNTEAFF	TGTGCCAGCAGCCGACAGGGGGTTCGTAACACTGAAGCTTTCTTT	NA	TRBV27	TRBJ1-1	TRBD1
CSSSYRPTGEADTQYF	TGTTCCAGCAGCTACCGACCTACAGGGGAGGCAGATACGCAGTATTTT	NA	TRBV7-9	TRBJ2-3	NA
CASSAGTSPYEQYF	TGTGCCAGCAGTGCCGGGACTAGCCCCTACGAGCAGTACTTC	NA	TRBV6-5	TRBJ2-7	TRBD2
CAWSVQGGGNQPQHF	TGTGCCTGGAGTGTACAAGGGGGGGGAAATCAGCCCCAGCATTTT	NA	TRBV30	TRBJ1-5	NA
CASSLRQETQYF	TGTGCCAGCAGTTTACGGCAAGAGACCCAGTACTTC	NA	TRBV28	TRBJ2-5	NA
CASSFLHEQYF	TGTGCCAGCAGCTTTCTCCACGAGCAGTACTTC	NA	TRBV7-2	TRBJ2-7	NA
CASSSLLGTTTGELFF	TGTGCCAGCAGCTCGTTACTGGGGACAACAACCGGGGAGCTGTTTTTT	few	TRBV5-4	TRBJ2-2	NA
CASTPGSYEQYF	TGTGCCAGCACCCCGGGAAGCTACGAGCAGTACTTC	NA	TRBV7-8	TRBJ2-7	NA
CASRGKREQYYNEQFF	TGTGCCAGCAGGGGGAAGCGGGAGCAGTACTACAATGAGCAGTTCTTC	NA	TRBV7-2	TRBJ2-1	TRBD2
CASNLRSDTQYF	TGTGCCAGCAATCTTAGATCAGATACGCAGTATTTT	once	TRBV27	TRBJ2-3	NA
CASSLSHRPQSNYGYTF	TGTGCCAGCAGCCTAAGTCACCGCCCACAGAGCAACTATGGCTACACCTTC	NA	TRBV7-9	TRBJ1-2	NA
CASRGASGGEQYF	TGTGCCAGCAGAGGGGCCTCTGGGGGGGAGCAGTACTTC	NA	TRBV2	TRBJ2-7	NA
CASSPAGTGDARELFF	TGTGCTAGCAGCCCTGCCGGGACAGGGGACGCAAGGGAGCTGTTTTTT	NA	TRBV7-7	TRBJ2-2	TRBD1
CAISTTGTLNTEAFF	TGTGCCATCAGTACGACAGGGACCTTGAACACTGAAGCTTTCTTT	NA	TRBV10-3	TRBJ1-1	TRBD1
CASSQLQDRVF	TGTGCCAGCAGCCAATTACAGGACAGAGTTTTT	NA	TRBV16	TRBJ2-2	NA
CASRSPGLIELAGEQDTQYF	TGTGCCAGCAGGAGTCCGGGACTGATCGAACTAGCGGGAGAGCAAGATACGCAGTATTTT	NA	TRBV2	TRBJ2-3	TRBD2
CASSAETSYEQYF	TGTGCCAGCAGCGCAGAAACCTCCTACGAGCAGTACTTC	NA	TRBV9	TRBJ2-7	NA
CASSYDAVTEAFF	TGTGCCAGCAGCTATGACGCGGTCACTGAAGCTTTCTTT	NA	TRBV6-5	TRBJ1-1	NA
CASSGDSNQETQYF	TGTGCCAGCAGCGGCGACAGTAACCAAGAGACCCAGTACTTC	NA	TRBV9	TRBJ2-5	NA
CASSGTGPYNEQFF	TGTGCCAGCAGCGGGACAGGACCCTACAATGAGCAGTTCTTC	NA	TRBV9	TRBJ2-1	TRBD1
CASSYSANTEAFF	TGTGCCAGCAGTTACTCGGCCAACACTGAAGCTTTCTTT	few	TRBV6-6	TRBJ1-1	NA
CASSFTGGLYEQYF	TGTGCCAGCAGCTTCACAGGTGGCCTCTACGAGCAGTACTTC	NA	TRBV5-4	TRBJ2-7	NA
CAIRKLVADQKNNEQFF	TGTGCCATCAGGAAACTTGTAGCGGACCAAAAGAACAATGAGCAGTTCTTC	NA	TRBV10-3	TRBJ2-1	NA